This record concerns one TCR beta chain sequence. This record belongs to a study of blood T cells in healthy people across ages. This CDR3 is built from 16 residues. Germline V lookup: CDR1 SGHVS, CDR2 FNYEAQ. The V and J ends lost 5 bases and 11 bases, in that order; junction bases with no gene match: 12. A second PCR, run for about 7 to 11 cycles, used a sample-barcoded 5' primer plus a J-beta primer mix. One entry per CDR3 protein results from TCRdb running MiXCR on the 5' RACE reads. The table includes 910,000 or so distinct CDR3 sequences, about 53% detected once. This receptor was taken from a woman aged 55-70 years in good health. The rearrangement joins TRBV7-6 to TRBJ1-4, with 12 bases identical to TRBD1. The sample taken for sequencing was blood. This CDR3 reads CASSLDSGTGGFKLFF. CDR3 in DNA: TGTGCCAGCAGCCTTGATTCCGGGACAGGGGGCTTTAAACTGTTTTTT.